This T cell receptor beta chain was identified during a study of human T cells and chemical hapten exposure. Ten or more counts support this clonotype. TCRdb called the RACE reads again in MiXCR, with one record for every CDR3 protein. The sample carries tens of thousands of distinct CDR3 sequences, approximately 11% recorded once. The germline CDR1 and CDR2 sequences are SGHVS and FNYEAQ. The germline V and J ends were trimmed by 1 base and 6 bases, with 15 bases remaining between them. The CDR3 is 15 residues long. Indicated time point: pre-sensitization, week 0. Treatment meaning: therapeutic diphenylcyclopropenone sensitization with weekly scalp DPC.

This TCR was sampled from a woman in her forties or fifties with alopecia areata. Some clones in this sample may be carry-over from other donors' samples. The source material was whole blood, sampled in connection with sensitization to the hapten diphenylcyclopropenone (DPC). This chain links TRBV7-6 with TRBJ1-1, with D tentatively TRBD1 (6 bases). In DNA, the CDR3 is TGTGCCAGCAGCTTAGGAGGTACAGGGACGGCTGAAGCTTTCTTT. This codes for CASSLGGTGTAEAFF.